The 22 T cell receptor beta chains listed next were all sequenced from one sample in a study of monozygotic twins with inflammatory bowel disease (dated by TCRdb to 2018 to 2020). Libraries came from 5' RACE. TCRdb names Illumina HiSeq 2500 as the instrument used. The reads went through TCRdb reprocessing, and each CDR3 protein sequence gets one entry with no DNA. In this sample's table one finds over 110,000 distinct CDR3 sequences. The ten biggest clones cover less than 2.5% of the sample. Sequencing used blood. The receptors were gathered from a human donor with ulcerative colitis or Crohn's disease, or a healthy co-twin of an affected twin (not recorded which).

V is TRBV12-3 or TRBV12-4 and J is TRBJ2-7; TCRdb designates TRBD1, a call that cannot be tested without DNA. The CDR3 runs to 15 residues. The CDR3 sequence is CASSFRDKGSYEQYF.

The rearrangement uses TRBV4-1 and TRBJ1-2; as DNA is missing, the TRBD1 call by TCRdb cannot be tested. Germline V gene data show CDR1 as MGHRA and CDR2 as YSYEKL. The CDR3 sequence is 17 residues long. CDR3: CASSQPALARSESGYTF.

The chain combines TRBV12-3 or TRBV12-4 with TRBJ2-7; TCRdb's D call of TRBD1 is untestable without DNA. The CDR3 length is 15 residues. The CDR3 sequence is CASRRQGVGIYEQYF.

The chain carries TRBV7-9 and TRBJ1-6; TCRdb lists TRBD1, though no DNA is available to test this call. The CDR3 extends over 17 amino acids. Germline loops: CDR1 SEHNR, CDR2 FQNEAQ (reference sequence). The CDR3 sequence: CASSSPLGSSYNSPLHF.

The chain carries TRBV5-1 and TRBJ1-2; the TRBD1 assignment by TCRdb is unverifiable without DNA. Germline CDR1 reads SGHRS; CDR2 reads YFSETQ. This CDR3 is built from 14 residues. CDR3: CASSLGYRGDGYTF.

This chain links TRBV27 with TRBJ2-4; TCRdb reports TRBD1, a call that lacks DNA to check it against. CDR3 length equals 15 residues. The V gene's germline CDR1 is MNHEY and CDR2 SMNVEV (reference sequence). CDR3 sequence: CASSLSGAVKNIQYF.

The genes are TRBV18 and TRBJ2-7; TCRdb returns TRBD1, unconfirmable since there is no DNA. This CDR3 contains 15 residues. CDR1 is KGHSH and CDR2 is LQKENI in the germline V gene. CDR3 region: CASSPDSPLLYEQYF.

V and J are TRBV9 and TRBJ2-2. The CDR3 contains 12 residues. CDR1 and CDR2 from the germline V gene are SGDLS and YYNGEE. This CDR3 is CASSVAAGELFF.

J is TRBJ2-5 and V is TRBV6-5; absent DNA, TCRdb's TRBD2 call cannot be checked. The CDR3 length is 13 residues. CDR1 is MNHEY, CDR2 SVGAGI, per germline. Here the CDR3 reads CASRLRGRGTQYF.

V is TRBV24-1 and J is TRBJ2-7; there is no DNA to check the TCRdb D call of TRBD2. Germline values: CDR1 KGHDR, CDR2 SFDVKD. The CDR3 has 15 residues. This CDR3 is CATSPTSGGKYEQYF.

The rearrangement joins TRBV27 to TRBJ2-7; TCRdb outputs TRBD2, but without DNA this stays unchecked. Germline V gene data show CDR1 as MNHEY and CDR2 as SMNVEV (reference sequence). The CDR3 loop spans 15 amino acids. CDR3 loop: CASSFGLAEIYEQYF.

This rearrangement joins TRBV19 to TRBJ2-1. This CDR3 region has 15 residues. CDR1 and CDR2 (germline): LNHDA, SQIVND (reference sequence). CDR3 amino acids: CASQDGRYSYNEQFF.

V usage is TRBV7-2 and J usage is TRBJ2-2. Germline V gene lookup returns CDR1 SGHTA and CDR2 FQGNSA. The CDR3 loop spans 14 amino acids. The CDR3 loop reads CATRWESNTGELFF.

The CDR3 region is CASSLGPREGYNEQFF. The chain uses TRBV7-2 and TRBJ2-1; there is no DNA to check the TCRdb D call of TRBD2. Germline V gene lookup returns CDR1 SGHTA and CDR2 FQGNSA. The CDR3 extends over 16 amino acids.

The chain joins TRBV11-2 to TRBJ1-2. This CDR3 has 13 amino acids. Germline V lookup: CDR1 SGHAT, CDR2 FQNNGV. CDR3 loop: CASSLASNYGYTF.

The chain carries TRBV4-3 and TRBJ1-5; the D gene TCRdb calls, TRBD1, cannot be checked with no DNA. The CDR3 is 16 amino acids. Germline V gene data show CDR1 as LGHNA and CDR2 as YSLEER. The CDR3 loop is CASSQEYRGSNQPQHF.

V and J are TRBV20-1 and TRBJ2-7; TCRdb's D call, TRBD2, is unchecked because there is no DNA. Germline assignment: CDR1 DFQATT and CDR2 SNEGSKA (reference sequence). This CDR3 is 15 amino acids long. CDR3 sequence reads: CSAKEDYPRPYEQYF.

The CDR3 sequence is CASSPPLAGGPNEQYF. The chain couples TRBV12-3 or TRBV12-4 to TRBJ2-7; TCRdb picks TRBD2, but there is no DNA to check that call. The CDR3 has 16 amino acids.

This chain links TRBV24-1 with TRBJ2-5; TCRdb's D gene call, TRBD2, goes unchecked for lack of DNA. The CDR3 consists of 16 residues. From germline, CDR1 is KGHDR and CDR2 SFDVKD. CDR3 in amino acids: CATSDYVAGHLETQYF.

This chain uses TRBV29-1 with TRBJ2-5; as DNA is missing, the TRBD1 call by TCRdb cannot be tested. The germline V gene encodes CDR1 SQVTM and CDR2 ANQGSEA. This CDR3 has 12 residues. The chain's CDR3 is CSVYRGGETQYF.

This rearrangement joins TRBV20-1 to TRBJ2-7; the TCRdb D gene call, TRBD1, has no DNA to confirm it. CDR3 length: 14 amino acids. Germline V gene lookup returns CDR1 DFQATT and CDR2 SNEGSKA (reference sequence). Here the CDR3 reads CSARGGGGWYEQYF.

CDR3 residues: CASSYWRIQTEAFF. The V and J genes are TRBV6-2 or TRBV6-3 and TRBJ1-1. CDR3 length equals 14 residues. Germline lookup yields CDR1 MNHEY and CDR2 SVGEGT.